The 32 T cell receptor beta chains reported below all come from one sample, sequenced in a study of shared clonotypes between healthy human individuals. Positively selected for CCR7, the CD45RO-negative cells used as naive CD8 cells excluded terminally differentiated effector memory CD45RA+ cells. Repertoires were generated with immunoSEQ multiplex PCR, while TCRdb's copy carries only in-frame clones and drops some. The table records around 600,000 clones, 95% to 98% of them present only once. Sequenced input: naive CD8+ T cells sorted from blood. Receptors originate from a man aged 25 to 40 in good health.

The chain uses TRBV13 and TRBJ2-1, with D uncertain. The CDR3 runs 14 residues. V lost 1 base, J lost 4 bases, and 8 bases lay in between. Germline CDR1 and CDR2: PRHDT and FYEKMQ (reference sequence). In DNA form, the CDR3 reads TGTGCCAGCAGCTTAGAAGCTCCATACAATGAGCAGTTCTTC. The encoded protein is CASSLEAPYNEQFF.

The rearrangement links TRBV27 to TRBJ2-1, with TRBD1 matching over 7 bases. Germline V gene lookup returns CDR1 MNHEY and CDR2 SMNVEV (reference sequence). With 4 bases clipped from V and 2 bases from J, the junction kept 5 bases outside the gene matches. There are 15 residues in the CDR3. The CDR3 sequence: CASSSVTGPYNEQFF. CDR3 DNA sequence: TGTGCCAGCAGTTCGGTGACAGGGCCCTACAATGAGCAGTTCTTC.

The chain combines TRBV27 with TRBJ2-7, with D perhaps TRBD2 (6 bases). Trimming removed 5 bases at V and 3 bases at J, with 17 bases between. Germline loops: CDR1 MNHEY, CDR2 SMNVEV (reference sequence). The CDR3 is 15 residues long. The CDR3 reads CASSPWGSGDYEQYF. DNA for the CDR3: TGTGCCAGCAGTCCGTGGGGTAGCGGAGACTACGAGCAGTACTTC.

This chain links TRBV6-4 with TRBJ2-2; D is perhaps TRBD1 (5 bases). The V gene's germline CDR1 is MRHNA and CDR2 SNTAGT. V lost 2 bases and J 2 bases, leaving 12 bases between the germline ends. This CDR3 comprises 16 residues. CDR3 protein: CASSDGSRGNTGELFF. Written as DNA, the CDR3 is TGTGCCAGCAGTGACGGGTCAAGGGGCAACACCGGGGAGCTGTTTTTT.

The rearrangement uses TRBV6-6 and TRBJ2-1; no reliable D call. The CDR3 totals 11 residues. The germline V gene has CDR1 MNHNY and CDR2 SVGAGI (reference sequence). Trimming stripped 9 bases from V and 3 bases from J, with 6 bases between. DNA of the CDR3: TGTGCCAGTGGCCTCTACAATGAGCAGTTCTTC. Its translation is CASGLYNEQFF.

The chain recombines TRBV21-1 with TRBJ1-5. TRBV21-1 is shown as a pseudogene. The CDR3 has 13 residues. In nucleotides, the CDR3 is TGTGCCAGCAGCAAGGAGGGCAATCAGCCCCAGCATTTT. Translation gives CASSKEGNQPQHF.

This clone was observed a single time. This sequence joins TRBV14 and TRBJ2-1; D possibly corresponds to TRBD2 (6 bases). The V gene lost 1 base and the J gene lost 5 bases, with 24 bases spanning the gap. The CDR3 runs to 19 residues. CDR1 is SGHDN, CDR2 FVKESK, per germline. Written as DNA, the CDR3 is TGTGCCAGCAGCCAAGCGATAGCGGTATCCCTGCGACCGAACAATGAGCAGTTCTTC. Protein sequence: CASSQAIAVSLRPNNEQFF.

The chain recombines TRBV5-4 with TRBJ2-7; either TRBD1 or TRBD2 may supply D (6 bases each). Trimming removed 6 bases at V and 7 bases at J, with 23 bases between. CDR3 length: 15 amino acids. The germline V gene has CDR1 SGHNT and CDR2 YYREEE (reference sequence). CDR3 nucleotide sequence: TGTGCCAGCAACATACGAGGGGGGAGGATGGGTGAGCAGTACTTC. Protein product: CASNIRGGRMGEQYF.

The gene calls are TRBV19 and TRBJ1-1; TRBD1 agrees at 9 bases. The ends lost 3 bases at V and 4 bases at J; junction bases unmatched: 3. This CDR3 has 14 amino acids. Germline-derived CDR1 and CDR2 are LNHDA and SQIVND (reference sequence). The CDR3 nucleotides are TGTGCCAGTAGTATGGGACAGGGAATCACTGAAGCTTTCTTT. Protein: CASSMGQGITEAFF.

The chain couples TRBV27 to TRBJ1-5; D not resolved. V was shortened by 6 bases and J by 3 bases, with 12 bases between the two germline ends. Per germline, CDR1 MNHEY and CDR2 SMNVEV (reference sequence). This CDR3 is 14 amino acids long. The CDR3 DNA reads as TGTGCCAGCAGCCTTTACAACCTCAATCAGCCCCAGCATTTT. Translation gives CASSLYNLNQPQHF.

Only one count was recorded for this clone. The chain is built from TRBV5-4 and TRBJ2-7, with 9 bases lining up with TRBD1. Germline CDR1 is SGHNT and CDR2 is YYREEE (reference sequence). J lost 2 bases, V lost 1 base, and 4 bases had no gene match. The CDR3 runs 15 residues. The CDR3 reads CASSLPGQGTYEQYF. CDR3 nucleotide sequence: TGTGCCAGCAGCTTGCCGGGACAGGGAACCTACGAGCAGTACTTC.

With regard to this clone: A read error may explain this, as a much larger clone is one base away. The chain recombines TRBV5-6 with TRBJ2-7; no clear D gene. Germline-derived CDR1 and CDR2 are SGHDT and YYEEEE. The CDR3 covers 11 residues. V lost 5 bases and J lost 3, with 6 bases in between. The CDR3: CASSLDYEQYF. The CDR3 DNA follows: TGTGCCAGCAGTTTAGACTACGAGCAGTACTTC. Together with reference TRBV5-6 and TRBJ2-7, the CDR3 gives the full variable domain: DAGVTQSPTHLIKTRGQQVTLRCSPKSGHDTVSWYQQALGQGPQFIFQYYEEEERQRGNFPDRFSGHQFPNYSSELNVNALLLGDSALYLCASSLDYEQYFGPGTRLTVT.

A single count supports this clone. V and J are TRBV15 and TRBJ2-5; TRBD2 aligns across 9 bases. From germline, CDR1 is LNHNV and CDR2 YYDKDF (reference sequence). V was pared by 8 bases and J by 4 bases, with 5 bases of the junction left unmatched. The CDR3 runs to 13 residues. CDR3: CATRELAGETQYF. CDR3 in DNA: TGTGCCACCCGGGAACTAGCGGGAGAGACCCAGTACTTC.

The rearrangement joins TRBV25-1 to TRBJ2-5, with TRBD2 matching over 12 bases. The CDR3 extends over 17 amino acids. The germline gives CDR1 MGHDK, CDR2 SYGVNS. The ends lost 2 bases at V and 2 bases at J; junction bases unmatched: 6. CDR3 residues: CASSENPGLAGQETQYF. CDR3 bases: TGTGCCAGCAGTGAAAACCCGGGACTAGCGGGTCAAGAGACCCAGTACTTC. The full variable domain, with the rest looked up from reference TRBV25-1 and TRBJ2-5, is EADIYQTPRYLVIGTGKKITLECSQTMGHDKMYWYQQDPGMELHLIHYSYGVNSTEKGDLSSESTVSRIRTEHFPLTLESARPSHTSQYLCASSENPGLAGQETQYFGPGTRLLVL.

The chain carries TRBV6-5 and TRBJ2-7; no clear D. The germline V gene encodes CDR1 MNHEY and CDR2 SVGAGI. V was shortened by 10 bases and J by 0 bases, with 10 bases between the two germline ends. This CDR3 comprises 12 residues. The CDR3: CAIGPNSYEQYF. DNA of the CDR3: TGTGCCATCGGGCCGAACTCCTACGAGCAGTACTTC.

The J gene is TRBJ2-1, the V gene TRBV14; a possible D gene is TRBD1 (5 bases). From germline, CDR1 is SGHDN and CDR2 FVKESK. The CDR3 spans 14 residues. Trimming removed 0 bases from V and 7 bases from J, with 10 bases in between. CDR3 amino acids: CASSQEQGRNEQFF. CDR3 DNA: TGTGCCAGCAGCCAAGAGCAGGGAAGAAATGAGCAGTTCTTC.

This chain joins TRBV7-9 and TRBJ2-5; TRBD2 aligns across 9 bases. After removal of 5 bases from V and 2 bases from J, the junction contained 12 bases not matched to a gene. Germline CDR1 SEHNR, CDR2 FQNEAQ (reference sequence). This CDR3 spans 17 amino acids. The CDR3 coding sequence is TGTGCCAGCAGCCCACGCATGGCTAGCGGGAAACAAGAGACCCAGTACTTC. Protein sequence: CASSPRMASGKQETQYF.

The V gene is TRBV4-3, the J gene TRBJ2-7, with 10 bases identical to TRBD2. After removal of 4 bases from V and 4 bases from J, the junction contained 4 bases not matched to a gene. Germline V gene lookup returns CDR1 LGHNA and CDR2 YSLEER. The CDR3 is made up of 14 amino acids. CDR3 loop: CASSRASGRYEQYF. The CDR3, as DNA: TGCGCCAGCAGCCGGGCTAGCGGGAGATACGAGCAGTACTTC.

The gene calls are TRBV4-3 and TRBJ2-7; 11 bases map to TRBD2. Trimming at V came to 4 bases and at J to 3 bases, leaving 5 bases not matched to a gene. The V gene's germline CDR1 is LGHNA and CDR2 YSLEER. The CDR3 loop spans 15 amino acids. The CDR3 bases are TGCGCCAGCAGCCTCGGACTAGCGGGTTTCTACGAGCAGTACTTC. Its translation: CASSLGLAGFYEQYF.

The chain carries TRBV2 and TRBJ2-7; possibly TRBD2 for D (5 bases). Germline V CDR1 and CDR2: SNHLY, FYNNEI. The CDR3 has 11 residues. The V end lost 7 bases, the J end lost 3 bases, and 7 bases lay between the germline ends. The CDR3 nucleotides are TGTGCCAGCATGAGGGTCTACGAGCAGTACTTC. Its protein product is CASMRVYEQYF.

The chain links TRBV11-2 to TRBJ1-2; D unresolved. The CDR3 has 13 residues. CDR1 and CDR2 from the germline V gene are SGHAT and FQNNGV. Trimming took 1 base from V and 4 from J, leaving 7 bases between them. The CDR3 sequence is CASSLVVGYGYTF. The CDR3 nucleotides read TGTGCCAGCAGCTTAGTTGTCGGCTATGGCTACACCTTC.

V gene TRBV10-3 combines with J gene TRBJ2-1, with 11 bases matching TRBD2. CDR3 length: 14 residues. J gave up 5 bases and V 6 bases, and 3 bases lay outside the gene matches. Germline V CDR1 and CDR2: ENHRY, SYGVKD. The CDR3 loop is CAIRLAGGDNEQFF. The CDR3 DNA sequence: TGTGCCATCAGATTAGCGGGAGGGGACAATGAGCAGTTCTTC.

V and J are TRBV7-9 and TRBJ2-1, with 9 bases fitting TRBD2. The V gene's germline CDR1 is SEHNR and CDR2 FQNEAQ (reference sequence). The V gene end was trimmed by 1 base and the J gene end by 7 bases; junction bases not matched to a gene: 8. CDR3 length: 16 amino acids. For the CDR3, the DNA is TGTGCCAGCAGCTTAGTTGGGACTAGCTCGGCAAATGAGCAGTTCTTC. Protein sequence: CASSLVGTSSANEQFF.

The chain combines TRBV5-6 with TRBJ2-1; D might be TRBD1 (5 bases). CDR3 length: 11 amino acids. CDR1 and CDR2 from the germline V gene are SGHDT and YYEEEE. Trimming left V 7 bases short and J 8 bases short, with 10 bases between. This chain's CDR3 is CASGRGHEQFF. In DNA form, the CDR3 reads TGTGCCAGCGGAAGGGGCCATGAGCAGTTCTTC.

The V call is TRBV20-1, the J call TRBJ1-1; D remains ambiguous. CDR3 length: 11 residues. V lost 6 bases, J lost 10 bases, and 15 bases lay in between. In germline, CDR1 is DFQATT, CDR2 SNEGSKA (reference sequence). This CDR3 is CSAPGPFGAFF. CDR3 coding DNA: TGCAGTGCCCCGGGCCCATTTGGAGCTTTCTTT.

The chain carries TRBV7-8 and TRBJ1-1; D is undetermined. The V gene's germline CDR1 is SGHVS and CDR2 FQNEAQ. The CDR3 has 14 amino acids. V was shortened by 4 bases and J by 3 bases, with 12 bases between the two germline ends. The DNA of the CDR3 is TGTGCCAGCAGCTCCGATCTCTCTGACACTGAAGCTTTCTTT. Protein product: CASSSDLSDTEAFF.

This chain joins TRBV6-1 and TRBJ2-1; 10 nucleotides match TRBD2. The CDR3 runs 15 residues. Unmatched junction bases numbered 7, after V lost 5 bases and J lost 6 bases. Germline CDR1 and CDR2: MNHNS and SASEGT. DNA of the CDR3: TGTGCCAGCAGTCCCATAGCGGGAGGTTTCAATGAGCAGTTCTTC. It translates to CASSPIAGGFNEQFF.

V usage is TRBV6-5 and J usage is TRBJ2-1, with D perhaps TRBD2 (7 bases). This CDR3 region has 13 residues. Germline CDR1 and CDR2: MNHEY and SVGAGI. V shed 5 bases and J shed 6 bases, with 11 bases lying between them. CDR3 nucleotides: TGTGCCAGCAGTAAGGGGGGGATCAATGAGCAGTTCTTC. Protein: CASSKGGINEQFF.

The J gene is TRBJ2-7, the V gene TRBV30; the D gene is possibly TRBD1 (6 bases). CDR1 and CDR2 from the germline V gene are GTSNPN and SVGIG (reference sequence). The CDR3 runs 14 residues. Trimming pared 5 bases from V and 6 bases from J, leaving 20 bases between. The CDR3 DNA reads TGTGCCTGGTGCCTGGACAGCTTTTGTTTCGAGCAGTACTTC. Residues: CAWCLDSFCFEQYF.

This chain uses TRBV7-3 with TRBJ2-1; 7 bases agree with TRBD2. Per the germline V gene, CDR1 is SGHTA and CDR2 is FQGTGA. CDR3 length equals 13 residues. V lost 6 bases, J lost 10 bases, and 9 bases stayed unmatched. The CDR3 nucleotides are TGTGCCAGCAGTTTTCTCCTTAGCGGGGAGCAGTTCTTC. Amino acid sequence: CASSFLLSGEQFF.

The gene calls are TRBV5-1 and TRBJ2-5, with D possibly matching TRBD2 (5 bases). The J call is doubtful: the DNA matches TRBJ2-7 better. Germline CDR1 reads SGHRS; CDR2 reads YFSETQ. The CDR3 is made up of 14 amino acids. CDR3 bases: TGCGCCAGCAGCCTCCTTGGGGTTGGAGGCGAGCAGTACTTC. Translation: CASSLLGVGGEQYF.

The rearrangement uses TRBV18 and TRBJ2-3; 8 nucleotides agree with TRBD1. The CDR3 loop spans 15 amino acids. Germline CDR1 KGHSH, CDR2 LQKENI. The J segment lost 5 bases and the V segment lost 0 bases, leaving 4 bases of the junction unmatched. The CDR3 loop reads CASSPPDRAGDTQYF. The CDR3 DNA follows: TGTGCCAGCTCACCACCGGACAGGGCGGGAGATACGCAGTATTTT. The whole variable domain, filled in from reference TRBV18 and TRBJ2-3, reads NAGVMQNPRHLVRRRGQEARLRCSPMKGHSHVYWYRQLPEEGLKFMVYLQKENIIDESGMPKERFSAEFPKEGPSILRIQQVVRGDSAAYFCASSPPDRAGDTQYFGPGTRLTVL.